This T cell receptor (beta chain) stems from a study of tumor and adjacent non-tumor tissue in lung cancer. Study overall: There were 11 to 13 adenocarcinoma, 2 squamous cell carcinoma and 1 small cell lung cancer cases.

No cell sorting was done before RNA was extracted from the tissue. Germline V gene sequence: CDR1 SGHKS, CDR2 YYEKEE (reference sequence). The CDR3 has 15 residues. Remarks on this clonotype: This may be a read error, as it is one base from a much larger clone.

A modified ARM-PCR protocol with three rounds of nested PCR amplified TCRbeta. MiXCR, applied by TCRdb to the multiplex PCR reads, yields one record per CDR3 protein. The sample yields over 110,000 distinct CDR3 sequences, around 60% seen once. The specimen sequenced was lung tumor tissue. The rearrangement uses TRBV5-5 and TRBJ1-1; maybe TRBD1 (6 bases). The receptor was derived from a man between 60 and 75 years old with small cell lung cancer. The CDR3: CACSFKGGANPEAFF. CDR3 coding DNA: TGTGCCTGCAGCTTCAAAGGGGGAGCTAATCCTGAAGCTTTCTTT. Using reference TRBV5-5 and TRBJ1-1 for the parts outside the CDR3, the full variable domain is DAGVTQSPTHLIKTRGQQVTLRCSPISGHKSVSWYQQVLGQGPQFIFQYYEKEERGRGNFPDRFSARQFPNYSSELNVNALLLGDSALYLCACSFKGGANPEAFFGQGTRLTVV.